This TCR beta chain was found in a study of shared clonotypes between healthy human individuals. V shed 5 bases and J shed 7 bases, with 21 bases lying between them. This CDR3 is built from 16 residues. The germline V gene has CDR1 SGHRS and CDR2 YFSETQ. The study's findings and limits: The genetic and exposure-history diversity represented was limited by few donors.

Approximately 200 ng DNA, 25,000 to 30,000 T cell genomes, went into each sorted-subset replicate PCR. This table comes from immunoSEQ multiplex PCR, and its TCRdb copy is limited to in-frame clones, with some not included. The sample has hundreds of thousands of clones, 72% seen once. As regards this clone: Its antigen is as yet unknown.

The V gene is TRBV5-1, the J gene TRBJ2-2; a weak D match, TRBD1 (6 bases). The receptor's source is a woman younger than 45 in good health. Sequenced sample: memory CD4+ T cells sorted from blood. The subset is: CD45RA-negative fraction. The CDR3 nucleotides read TGCGCCAGCAGAGACCCTTCCAGGGGTGGGAGCGGGGAGCTGTTTTTT. Translated, it gives CASRDPSRGGSGELFF.